This entry features one TCR beta chain sequence. Its antigen is undetermined. Generated by immunoSEQ multiplex PCR, the TCRdb table keeps only in-frame clones and is missing some. The data contain about 140,000 clones, over 75% of them seen just once; the ten biggest clones take up 7.6%. These data come from a study of cytotoxic CD8 clonotypes in ibrutinib-treated CLL. General study results and limits: Clonality correlated strongly with circulating CD8+ T cells and exceeded age-matched healthy donors at baseline. Treatment left the uncommon public clonotypes either contracted or stable in frequency. Baseline levels were approached again at progression, after clonality had risen at ibrutinib response.

The germline CDR1 and CDR2 sequences are SGHRS and YFSETQ. V shed 3 bases and J shed 4 bases, with 12 bases lying between them. This CDR3 is 14 amino acids long. Around 1.8 micrograms of genomic DNA (from cryopreserved PBMCs) were used for TCR beta libraries. Here the sequenced sample was PBMCs, taken after 36 months of ibrutinib treatment. The chain has TRBV5-1 and TRBJ2-3; unclear D gene. The TCR sequence derives from a human donor with chronic lymphocytic leukemia. The DNA for the CDR3 is TGCGCCAGCAGCTCGAGGAATGGGGCAGATACGCAGTATTTT. Translated, it gives CASSSRNGADTQYF.